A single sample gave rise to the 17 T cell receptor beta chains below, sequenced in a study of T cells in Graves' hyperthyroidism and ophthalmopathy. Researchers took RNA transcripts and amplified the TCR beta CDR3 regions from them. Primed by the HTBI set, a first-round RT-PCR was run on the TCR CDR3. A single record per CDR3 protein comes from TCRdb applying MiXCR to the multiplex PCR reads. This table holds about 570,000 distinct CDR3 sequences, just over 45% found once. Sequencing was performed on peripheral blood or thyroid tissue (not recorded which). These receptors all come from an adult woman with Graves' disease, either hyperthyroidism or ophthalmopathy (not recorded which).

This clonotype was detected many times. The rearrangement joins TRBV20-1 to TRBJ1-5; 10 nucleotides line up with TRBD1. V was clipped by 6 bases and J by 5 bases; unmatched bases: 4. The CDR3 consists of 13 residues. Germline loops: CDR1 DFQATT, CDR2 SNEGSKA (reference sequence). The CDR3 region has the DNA TGCAGTGCCGACAGGGGGCGCGATCAGCCCCAGCATTTT. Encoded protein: CSADRGRDQPQHF.

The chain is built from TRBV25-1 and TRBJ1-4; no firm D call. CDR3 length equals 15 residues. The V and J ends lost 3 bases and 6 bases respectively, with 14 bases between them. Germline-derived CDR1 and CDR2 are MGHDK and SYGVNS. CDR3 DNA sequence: TGTGCCAGCAGTGAGCTTGCCAGAATCCATGAAAAACTGTTTTTT. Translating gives CASSELARIHEKLFF.

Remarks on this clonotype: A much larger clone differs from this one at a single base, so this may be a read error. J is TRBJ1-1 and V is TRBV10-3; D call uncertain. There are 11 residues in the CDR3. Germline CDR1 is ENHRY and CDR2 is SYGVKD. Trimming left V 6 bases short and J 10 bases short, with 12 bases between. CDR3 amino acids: CAISDPLGAFF. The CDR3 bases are TGTGCCATCAGCGATCCACTGGGAGCTTTCTTT.

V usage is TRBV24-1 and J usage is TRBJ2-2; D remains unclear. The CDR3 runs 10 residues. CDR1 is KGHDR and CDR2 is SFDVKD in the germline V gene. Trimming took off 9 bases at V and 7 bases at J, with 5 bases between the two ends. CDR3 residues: CATHDGELFF. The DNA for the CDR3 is TGTGCCACCCATGACGGGGAGCTGTTTTTT.

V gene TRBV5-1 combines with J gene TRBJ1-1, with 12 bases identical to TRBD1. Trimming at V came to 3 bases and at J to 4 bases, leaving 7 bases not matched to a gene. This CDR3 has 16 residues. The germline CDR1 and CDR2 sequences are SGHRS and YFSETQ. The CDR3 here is CASSSWDRGQGTEAFF. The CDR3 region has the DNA TGCGCCAGCAGCTCCTGGGACAGGGGGCAGGGCACTGAAGCTTTCTTT.

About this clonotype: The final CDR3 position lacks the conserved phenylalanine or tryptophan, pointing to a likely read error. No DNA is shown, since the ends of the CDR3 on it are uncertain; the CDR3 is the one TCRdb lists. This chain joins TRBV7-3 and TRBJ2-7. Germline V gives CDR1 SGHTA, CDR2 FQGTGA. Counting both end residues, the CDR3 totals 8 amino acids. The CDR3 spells CASSTPSR.

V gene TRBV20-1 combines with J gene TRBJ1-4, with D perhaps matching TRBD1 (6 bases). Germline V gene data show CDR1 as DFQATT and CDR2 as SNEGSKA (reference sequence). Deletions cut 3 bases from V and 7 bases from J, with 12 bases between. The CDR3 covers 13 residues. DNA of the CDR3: TGCAGTGCTAGGGCGGGAGGGGGTGAAAAACTGTTTTTT. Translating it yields CSARAGGGEKLFF.

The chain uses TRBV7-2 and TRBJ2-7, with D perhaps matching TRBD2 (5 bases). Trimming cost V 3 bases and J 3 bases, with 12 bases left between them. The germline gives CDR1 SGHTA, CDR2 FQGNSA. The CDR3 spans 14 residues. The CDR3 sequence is CASSLRTPDYEQYF. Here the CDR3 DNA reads TGTGCCAGCAGCTTGAGGACTCCTGACTACGAGCAGTACTTC.

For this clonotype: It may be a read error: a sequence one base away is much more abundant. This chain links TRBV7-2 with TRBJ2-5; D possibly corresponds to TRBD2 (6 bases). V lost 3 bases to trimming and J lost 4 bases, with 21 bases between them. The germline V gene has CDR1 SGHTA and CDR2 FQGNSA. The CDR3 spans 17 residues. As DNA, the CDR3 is TGTGCCAGCAGCTTTTCTTGGGACTTAGAAACTGGAGAGACCCAGTACTTC. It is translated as CASSFSWDLETGETQYF.

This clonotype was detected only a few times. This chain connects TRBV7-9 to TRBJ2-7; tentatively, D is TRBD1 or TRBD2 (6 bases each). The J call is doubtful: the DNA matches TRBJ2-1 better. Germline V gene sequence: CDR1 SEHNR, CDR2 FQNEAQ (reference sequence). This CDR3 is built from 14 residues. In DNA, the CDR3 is TGTGCCTCTGGGGGGCCTCGGTTTGTAAATGAGCAGTTCTTC. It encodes CASGGPRFVNEQFF.

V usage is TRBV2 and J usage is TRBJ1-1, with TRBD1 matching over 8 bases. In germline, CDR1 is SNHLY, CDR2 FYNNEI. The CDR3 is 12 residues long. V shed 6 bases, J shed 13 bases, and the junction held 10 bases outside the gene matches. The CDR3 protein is CASSNGDRIDFF. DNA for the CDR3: TGTGCCAGCAGCAACGGGGACAGGATTGATTTCTTT.

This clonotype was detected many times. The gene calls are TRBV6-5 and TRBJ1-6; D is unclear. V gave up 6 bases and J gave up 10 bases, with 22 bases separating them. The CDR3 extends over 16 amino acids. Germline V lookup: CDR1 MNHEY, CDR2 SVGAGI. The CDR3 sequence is CASRTRSPAQESPLHF. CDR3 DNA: TGTGCCAGCAGGACAAGATCCCCGGCGCAGGAATCACCCCTCCACTTT.

The CDR3 region has the DNA TGTGCCAGCAGACGGGACAGGGGGTTCCCCTATGGCTACACCTTC. It specifies CASRRDRGFPYGYTF. The chain is built from TRBV7-9 and TRBJ1-2; 11 bases are a match to TRBD1. From germline, CDR1 is SEHNR and CDR2 FQNEAQ (reference sequence). Trimming took 6 bases from V and 4 from J; bases not matched to a gene: 7. The CDR3 totals 15 residues. Based on the CDR3 plus reference TRBV7-9 and TRBJ1-2, the full variable domain is DTGVSQNPRHKITKRGQNVTFRCDPISEHNRLYWYRQTLGQGPEFLTYFQNEAQLEKSRLLSDRFSAERPKGSFSTLEIQRTEQGDSAMYLCASRRDRGFPYGYTFGSGTRLTVV.

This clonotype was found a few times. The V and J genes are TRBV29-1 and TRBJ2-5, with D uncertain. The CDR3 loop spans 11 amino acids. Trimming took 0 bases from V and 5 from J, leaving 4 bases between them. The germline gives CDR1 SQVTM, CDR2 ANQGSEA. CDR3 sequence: CSVEDWETQYF. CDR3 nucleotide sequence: TGCAGCGTTGAAGATTGGGAGACCCAGTACTTC.

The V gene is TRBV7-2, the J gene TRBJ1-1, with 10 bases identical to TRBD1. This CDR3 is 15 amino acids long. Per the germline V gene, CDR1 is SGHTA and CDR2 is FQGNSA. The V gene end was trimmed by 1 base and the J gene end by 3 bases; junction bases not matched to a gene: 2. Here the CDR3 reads CASSLGTGGHTEAFF. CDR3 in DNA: TGTGCCAGCAGCTTAGGGACAGGGGGGCACACTGAAGCTTTCTTT.

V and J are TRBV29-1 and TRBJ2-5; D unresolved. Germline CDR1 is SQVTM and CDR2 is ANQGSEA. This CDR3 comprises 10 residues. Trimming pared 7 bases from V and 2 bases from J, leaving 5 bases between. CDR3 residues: CSGTQETQYF. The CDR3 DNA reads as TGCAGCGGAACTCAAGAGACCCAGTACTTC.

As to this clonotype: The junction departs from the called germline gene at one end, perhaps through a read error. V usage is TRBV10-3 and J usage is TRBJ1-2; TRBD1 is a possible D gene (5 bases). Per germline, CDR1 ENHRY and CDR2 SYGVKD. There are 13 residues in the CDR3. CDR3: CATSTTEAYGYTF. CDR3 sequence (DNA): TGTGCCACCAGTACGACAGAAGCCTATGGCTACACCTTC.